The TCR beta chain described here comes from a study of blood T cell repertoires in COVID-19. As for the study in general: COVID-19 samples, acute and convalescent, were from the United States, Italy and Spain. T cells, B-cell-depleted T cells, or PBMCs provided the cDNA or gDNA that served as material.

Authors' analysis steps: It was from reference gene primer amplification that nucleated cell counts were estimated. Method: immunoSEQ multiplex PCR; TCRdb's copy keeps in-frame clones and lacks some. The V and J calls and the clone size are those of that table, but D and trimming were determined from the DNA. The profile covers some 130,000 clones, with around 85% appearing a single time and 4.3% taken by the ten largest. V dropped 6 bases and J dropped 3 bases, with 13 bases sitting between them. CDR3 size: 14 residues. The V gene's germline CDR1 is SNHLY and CDR2 FYNNEI. The rearrangement joins TRBV2 to TRBJ2-3; possible D gene TRBD2, 6 bases. The source material was peripheral blood. The TCR originated in a human donor in a cohort sampled during active COVID-19. The CDR3 coding sequence is TGTGCCAGCAGAAGACGGGGGATAACAGATACGCAGTATTTT. This translates into CASRRRGITDTQYF.